This T cell receptor beta chain is drawn from a study of control samples from healthy donors and cancer patients. The assay was immunoSEQ multiplex PCR, and TCRdb's table has in-frame clones only and misses some. In the table there are about 75,000 clones, 90% to 95% of which are singletons. This sequence originates from a woman in her thirties or forties in good health. The sequenced sample consisted of blood.

CDR3 DNA: TGTGCCAGTAGAGGGCAGGGACAGGATCCAAATCAGCCCCAGCATTTT. This codes for CASRGQGQDPNQPQHF. V is TRBV19 and J is TRBJ1-5; 8 bases line up with TRBD1. This CDR3 has 16 amino acids. The germline V gene encodes CDR1 LNHDA and CDR2 SQIVND (reference sequence). Trimming took 6 bases from V and 4 from J; bases not matched to a gene: 11.